The present T cell receptor beta chain was sequenced within a study of shared clonotypes between healthy human individuals. Study-wide context: Each donor contributed plates that comprised three CD4 naive, three CD4 memory, two CD8 naive and one CD8 memory.

Every contributor of samples was a Caucasian grown-up residing in Nashville, Tennessee. The CDR3 is made up of 13 amino acids. V gave up 0 bases and J gave up 5 bases, with 5 bases separating them. Germline loops: CDR1 LGHNA, CDR2 YNFKEQ. TCRdb's table, derived via immunoSEQ multiplex PCR, lists solely in-frame clones and lacks some. The data hold 550,000 to 850,000 clones, with about two thirds observed a single time. Study-wide findings and caveats: Apart from blood, nothing was sampled; tissue repertoires likely differ. Richness estimates generally favored naive over memory subsets.

In regard to this clone: The antigen is not known.

The source of this sequence is a young woman in good health. The V gene is TRBV4-2, the J gene TRBJ1-5; no reliable D call. The source material was memory CD4+ T cells sorted from blood. Indicated subset: CD45RA-negative fraction. The CDR3 region has the DNA TGTGCCAGCAGCCAAGAGGGTTATCAGCCCCAGCATTTT. Translated: CASSQEGYQPQHF.